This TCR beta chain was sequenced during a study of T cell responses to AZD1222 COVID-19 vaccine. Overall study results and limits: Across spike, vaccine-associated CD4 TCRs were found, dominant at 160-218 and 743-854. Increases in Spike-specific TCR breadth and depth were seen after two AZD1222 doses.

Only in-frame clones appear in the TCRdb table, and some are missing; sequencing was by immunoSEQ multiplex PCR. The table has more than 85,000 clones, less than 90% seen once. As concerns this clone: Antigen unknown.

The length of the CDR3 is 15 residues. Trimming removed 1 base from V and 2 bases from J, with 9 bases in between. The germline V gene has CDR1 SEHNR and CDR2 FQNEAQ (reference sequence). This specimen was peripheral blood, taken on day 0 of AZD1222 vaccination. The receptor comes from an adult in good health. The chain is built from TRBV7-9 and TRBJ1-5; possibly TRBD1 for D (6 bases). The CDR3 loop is CASSLGDTRNQPQHF. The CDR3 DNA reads TGTGCCAGCAGCTTAGGGGACACCCGCAATCAGCCCCAGCATTTT. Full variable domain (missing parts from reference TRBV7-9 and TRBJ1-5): DTGVSQNPRHKITKRGQNVTFRCDPISEHNRLYWYRQTLGQGPEFLTYFQNEAQLEKSRLLSDRFSAERPKGSFSTLEIQRTEQGDSAMYLCASSLGDTRNQPQHFGDGTRLSIL.